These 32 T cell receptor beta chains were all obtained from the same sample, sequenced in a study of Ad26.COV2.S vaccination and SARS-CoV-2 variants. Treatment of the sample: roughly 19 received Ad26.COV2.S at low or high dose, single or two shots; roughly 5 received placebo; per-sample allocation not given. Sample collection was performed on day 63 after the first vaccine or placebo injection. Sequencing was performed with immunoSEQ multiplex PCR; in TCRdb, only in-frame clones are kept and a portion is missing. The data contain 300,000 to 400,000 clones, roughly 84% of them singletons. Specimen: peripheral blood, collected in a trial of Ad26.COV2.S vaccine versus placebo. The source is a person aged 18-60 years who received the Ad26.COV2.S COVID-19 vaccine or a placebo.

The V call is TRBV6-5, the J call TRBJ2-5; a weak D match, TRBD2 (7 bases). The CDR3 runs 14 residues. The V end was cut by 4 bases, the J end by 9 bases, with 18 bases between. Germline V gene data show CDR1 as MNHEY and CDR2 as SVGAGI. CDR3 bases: TGTGCCAGCAGTTCCGCGGGGGCCCGCAGCGCCCAGTACTTC. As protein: CASSSAGARSAQYF.

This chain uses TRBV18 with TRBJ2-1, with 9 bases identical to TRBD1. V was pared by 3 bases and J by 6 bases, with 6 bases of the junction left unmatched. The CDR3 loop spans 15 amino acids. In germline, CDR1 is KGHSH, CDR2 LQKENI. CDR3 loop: CASSPGQGPTNEQFF. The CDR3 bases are TGTGCCAGCTCACCTGGACAGGGGCCAACCAATGAGCAGTTCTTC.

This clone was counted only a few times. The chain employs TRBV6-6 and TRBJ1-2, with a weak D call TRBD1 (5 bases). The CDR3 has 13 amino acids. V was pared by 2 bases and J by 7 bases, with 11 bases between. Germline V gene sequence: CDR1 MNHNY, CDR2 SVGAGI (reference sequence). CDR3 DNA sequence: TGTGCCAGCAGTTACGTCAGGGATGGTGGCTACACCTTC. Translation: CASSYVRDGGYTF.

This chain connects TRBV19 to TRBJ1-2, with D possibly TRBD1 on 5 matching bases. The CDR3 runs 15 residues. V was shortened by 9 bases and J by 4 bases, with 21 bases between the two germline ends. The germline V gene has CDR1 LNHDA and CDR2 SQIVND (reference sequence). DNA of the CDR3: TGTGCCAGGACGGAACCCCCCGACAGCGGCTATGGCTACACCTTC. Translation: CARTEPPDSGYGYTF.

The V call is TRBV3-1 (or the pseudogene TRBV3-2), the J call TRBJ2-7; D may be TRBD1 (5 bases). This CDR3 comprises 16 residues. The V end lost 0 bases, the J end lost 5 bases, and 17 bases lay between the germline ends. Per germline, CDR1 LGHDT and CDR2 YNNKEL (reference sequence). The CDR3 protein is CASSQDWAGRFDEQYF. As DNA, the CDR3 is TGTGCCAGCAGCCAAGACTGGGCAGGGCGTTTCGACGAGCAGTACTTC.

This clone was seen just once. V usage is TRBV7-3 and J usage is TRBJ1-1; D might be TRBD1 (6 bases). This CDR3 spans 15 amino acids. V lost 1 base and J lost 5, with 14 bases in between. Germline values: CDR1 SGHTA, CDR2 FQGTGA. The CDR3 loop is CASSLNPRGETEAFF. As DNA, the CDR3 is TGTGCCAGCAGCTTAAACCCCAGGGGAGAGACTGAAGCTTTCTTT. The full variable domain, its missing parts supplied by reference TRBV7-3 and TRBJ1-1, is GAGVSQTPSNKVTEKGKYVELRCDPISGHTALYWYRQSLGQGPEFLIYFQGTGAADDSGLPNDRFFAVRPEGSVSTLKIQRTERGDSAVYLCASSLNPRGETEAFFGQGTRLTVV.

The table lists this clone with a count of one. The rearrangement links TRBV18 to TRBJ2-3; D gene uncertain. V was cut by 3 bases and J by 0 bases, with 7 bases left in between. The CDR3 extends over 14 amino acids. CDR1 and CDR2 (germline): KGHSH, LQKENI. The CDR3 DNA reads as TGTGCCAGCTCACCCCCCTCTAGCACAGATACGCAGTATTTT. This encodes CASSPPSSTDTQYF.

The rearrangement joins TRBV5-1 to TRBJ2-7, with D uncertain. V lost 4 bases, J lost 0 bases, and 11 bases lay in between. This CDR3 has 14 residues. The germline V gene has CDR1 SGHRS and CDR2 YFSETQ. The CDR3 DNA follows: TGCGCCAGCAGCGAATACGATATCTCCTACGAGCAGTACTTC. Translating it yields CASSEYDISYEQYF.

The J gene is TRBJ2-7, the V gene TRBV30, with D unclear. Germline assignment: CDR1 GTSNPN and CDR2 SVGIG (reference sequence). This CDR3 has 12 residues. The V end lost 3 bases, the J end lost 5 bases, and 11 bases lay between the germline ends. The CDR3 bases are TGTGCCTGGAGCCCTAGGAATCACGAGCAGTACTTC. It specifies CAWSPRNHEQYF.

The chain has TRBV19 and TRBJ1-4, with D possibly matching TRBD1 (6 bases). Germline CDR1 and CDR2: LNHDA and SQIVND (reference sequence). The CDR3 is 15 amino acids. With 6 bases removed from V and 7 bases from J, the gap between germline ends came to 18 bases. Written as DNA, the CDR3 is TGTGCCAGTAGCCGGAGGGACACCACAAGTGAAAAACTGTTTTTT. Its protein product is CASSRRDTTSEKLFF.

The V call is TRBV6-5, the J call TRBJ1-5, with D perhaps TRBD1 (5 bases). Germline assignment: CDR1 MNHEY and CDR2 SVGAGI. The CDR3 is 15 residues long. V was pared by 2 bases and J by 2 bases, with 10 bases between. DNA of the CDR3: TGTGCCAGCAGTTACCAGGGTAATGGCAATCAGCCCCAGCATTTT. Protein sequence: CASSYQGNGNQPQHF.

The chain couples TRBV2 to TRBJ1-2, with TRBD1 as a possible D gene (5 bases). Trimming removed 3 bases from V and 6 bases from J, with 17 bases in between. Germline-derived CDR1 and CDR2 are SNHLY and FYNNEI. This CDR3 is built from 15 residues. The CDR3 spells CASSDELGVLNGYTF. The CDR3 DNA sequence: TGTGCCAGCAGTGACGAGCTGGGGGTGCTGAATGGCTACACCTTC.

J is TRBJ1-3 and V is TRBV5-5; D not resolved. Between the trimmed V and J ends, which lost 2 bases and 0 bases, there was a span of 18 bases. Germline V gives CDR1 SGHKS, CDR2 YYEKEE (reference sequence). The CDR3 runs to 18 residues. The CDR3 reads CASSFRAQKPDSGNTIYF. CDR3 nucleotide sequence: TGTGCCAGCAGCTTCCGGGCCCAAAAACCCGACTCTGGAAACACCATATATTTT.

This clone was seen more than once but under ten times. This CDR3 is CASSRSRGTEETQYF. CDR3 sequence (DNA): TGTGCCAGCAGCCGCTCGAGGGGGACTGAAGAGACCCAGTACTTC. The J gene is TRBJ2-5, the V gene TRBV7-8, with D perhaps matching TRBD1 or TRBD2 (6 bases each). CDR1 and CDR2 (germline): SGHVS, FQNEAQ. The germline V and J ends were trimmed by 5 bases and 3 bases, with 16 bases remaining between them. CDR3 length equals 15 residues.

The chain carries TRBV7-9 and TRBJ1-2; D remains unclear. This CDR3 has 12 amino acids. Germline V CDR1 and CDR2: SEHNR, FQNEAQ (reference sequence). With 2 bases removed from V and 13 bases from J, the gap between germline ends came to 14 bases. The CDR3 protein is CASSLHVKWVTF. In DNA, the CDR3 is TGTGCCAGCAGCTTACACGTTAAATGGGTCACCTTC.

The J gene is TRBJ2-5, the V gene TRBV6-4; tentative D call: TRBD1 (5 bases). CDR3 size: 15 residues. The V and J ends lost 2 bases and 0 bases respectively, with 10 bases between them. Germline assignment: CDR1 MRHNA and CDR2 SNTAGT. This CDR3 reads CASSDEYRNQETQYF. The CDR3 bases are TGTGCCAGCAGTGACGAGTACAGGAACCAAGAGACCCAGTACTTC.

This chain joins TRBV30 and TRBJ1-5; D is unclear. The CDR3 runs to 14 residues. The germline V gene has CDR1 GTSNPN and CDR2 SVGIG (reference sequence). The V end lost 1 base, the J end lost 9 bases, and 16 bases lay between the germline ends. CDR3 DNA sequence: TGTGCCTGGAGTGCTGGCAGACCCGGAGGGCCCCAGCATTTT. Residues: CAWSAGRPGGPQHF.

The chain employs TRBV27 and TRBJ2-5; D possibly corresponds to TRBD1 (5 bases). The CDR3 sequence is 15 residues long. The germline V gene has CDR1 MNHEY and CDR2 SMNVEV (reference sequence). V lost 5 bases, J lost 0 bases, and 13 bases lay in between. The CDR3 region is CASSPLTEYQETQYF. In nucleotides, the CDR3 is TGTGCCAGCAGTCCCTTGACAGAGTACCAAGAGACCCAGTACTTC.

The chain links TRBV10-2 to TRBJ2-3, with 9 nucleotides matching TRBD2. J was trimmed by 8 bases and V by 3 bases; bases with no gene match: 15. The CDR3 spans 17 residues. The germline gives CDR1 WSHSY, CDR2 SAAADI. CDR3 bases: TGCGCCAGCAGTGACCCCAGCGGGGGGCCGGCACGGGGTACGCAGTATTTT. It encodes CASSDPSGGPARGTQYF.

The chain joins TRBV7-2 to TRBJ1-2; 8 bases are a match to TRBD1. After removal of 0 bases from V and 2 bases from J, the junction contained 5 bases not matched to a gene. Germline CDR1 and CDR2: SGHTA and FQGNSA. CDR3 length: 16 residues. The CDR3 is CASSLAIRGPNYGYTF. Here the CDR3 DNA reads TGTGCCAGCAGCTTAGCCATCAGGGGGCCGAACTATGGCTACACCTTC.

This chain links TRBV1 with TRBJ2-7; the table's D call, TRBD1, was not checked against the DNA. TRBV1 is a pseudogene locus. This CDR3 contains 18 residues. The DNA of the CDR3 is TGCACCAGCAGCCAAGATATAGCGGAGTGGGGGACAGGGGAGTGGGGTGCATTC. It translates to CTSSQDIAEWGTGEWGAF.

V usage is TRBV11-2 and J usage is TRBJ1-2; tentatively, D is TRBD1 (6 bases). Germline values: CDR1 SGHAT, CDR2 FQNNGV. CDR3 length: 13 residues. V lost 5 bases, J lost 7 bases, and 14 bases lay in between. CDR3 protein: CASSQGQGLGYTF. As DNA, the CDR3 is TGTGCCAGCAGCCAGGGGCAGGGGCTTGGCTACACCTTC.

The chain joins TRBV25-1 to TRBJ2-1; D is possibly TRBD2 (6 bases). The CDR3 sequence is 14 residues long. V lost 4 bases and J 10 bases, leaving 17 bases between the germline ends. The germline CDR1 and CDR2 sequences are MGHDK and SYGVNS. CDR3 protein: CASSVLVGGREQFF. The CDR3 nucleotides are TGTGCCAGCAGTGTCCTTGTCGGGGGACGGGAGCAGTTCTTC.

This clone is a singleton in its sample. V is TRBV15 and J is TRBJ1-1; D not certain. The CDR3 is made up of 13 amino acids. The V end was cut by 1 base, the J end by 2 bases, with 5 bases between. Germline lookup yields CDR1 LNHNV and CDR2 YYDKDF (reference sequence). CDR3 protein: CATSRALNTEAFF. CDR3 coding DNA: TGTGCCACCAGCAGAGCATTAAACACTGAAGCTTTCTTT.

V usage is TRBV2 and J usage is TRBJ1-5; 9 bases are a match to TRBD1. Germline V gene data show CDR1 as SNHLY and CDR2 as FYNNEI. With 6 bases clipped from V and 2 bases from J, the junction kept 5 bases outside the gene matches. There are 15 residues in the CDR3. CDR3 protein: CASSSRTGGNQPQHF. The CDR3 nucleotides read TGTGCCAGCAGCTCCCGGACAGGGGGCAATCAGCCCCAGCATTTT.

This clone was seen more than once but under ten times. As DNA, the CDR3 is TGTGCCAGCTCCCCCAGGGCGGGGGGCCCGGAGGCCCAGTACTTC. This codes for CASSPRAGGPEAQYF. The chain uses TRBV2 and TRBJ2-5, with 8 bases that match TRBD2. The germline gives CDR1 SNHLY, CDR2 FYNNEI. J was trimmed by 9 bases and V by 8 bases; bases with no gene match: 17. The CDR3 is 15 residues long.

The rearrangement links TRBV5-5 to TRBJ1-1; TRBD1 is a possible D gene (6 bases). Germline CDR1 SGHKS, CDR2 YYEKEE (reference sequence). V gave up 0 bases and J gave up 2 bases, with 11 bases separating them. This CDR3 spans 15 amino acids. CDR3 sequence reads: CASSLAPGANTEAFF. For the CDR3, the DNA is TGTGCCAGCAGCTTGGCTCCAGGGGCTAACACTGAAGCTTTCTTT.

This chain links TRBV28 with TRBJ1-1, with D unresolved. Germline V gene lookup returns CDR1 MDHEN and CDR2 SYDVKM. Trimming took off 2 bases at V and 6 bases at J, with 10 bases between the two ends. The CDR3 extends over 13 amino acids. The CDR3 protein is CASSLVEPPEAFF. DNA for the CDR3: TGTGCCAGCAGTTTAGTAGAGCCTCCTGAAGCTTTCTTT.

This CDR3 reads CASSYREPGNTEAFF. The CDR3 DNA follows: TGTGCCAGCAGTTACCGGGAGCCAGGCAACACTGAAGCTTTCTTT. V is TRBV6-5 and J is TRBJ1-1; unclear D gene. V was trimmed by 2 bases and J by 2 bases, leaving 12 bases between them. The CDR3 has 15 amino acids. Germline V gene lookup returns CDR1 MNHEY and CDR2 SVGAGI.

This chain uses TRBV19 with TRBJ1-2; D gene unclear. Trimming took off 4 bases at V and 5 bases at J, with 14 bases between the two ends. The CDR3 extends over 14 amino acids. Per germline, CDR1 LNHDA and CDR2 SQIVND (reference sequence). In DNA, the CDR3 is TGTGCCAGTAGTAGAGAGGGAGGTTTGTATGGCTACACCTTC. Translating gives CASSREGGLYGYTF.

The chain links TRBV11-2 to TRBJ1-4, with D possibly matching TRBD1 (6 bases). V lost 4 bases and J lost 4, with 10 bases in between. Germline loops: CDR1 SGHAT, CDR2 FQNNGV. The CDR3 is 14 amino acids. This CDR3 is CASSWGRGNEKLFF. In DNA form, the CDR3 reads TGTGCCAGCAGCTGGGGCAGGGGTAATGAAAAACTGTTTTTT.

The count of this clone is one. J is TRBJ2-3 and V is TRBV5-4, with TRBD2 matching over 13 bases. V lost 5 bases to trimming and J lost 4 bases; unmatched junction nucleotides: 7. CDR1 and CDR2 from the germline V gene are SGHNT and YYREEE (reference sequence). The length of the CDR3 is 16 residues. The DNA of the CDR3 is TGTGCCAGCAGTTCAAGGACTAGCGGGGGCTCAGATACGCAGTATTTT. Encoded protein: CASSSRTSGGSDTQYF. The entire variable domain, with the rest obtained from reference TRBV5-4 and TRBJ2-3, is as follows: ETGVTQSPTHLIKTRGQQVTLRCSSQSGHNTVSWYQQALGQGPQFIFQYYREEENGRGNFPPRFSGLQFPNYSSELNVNALELDDSALYLCASSSRTSGGSDTQYFGPGTRLTVL.